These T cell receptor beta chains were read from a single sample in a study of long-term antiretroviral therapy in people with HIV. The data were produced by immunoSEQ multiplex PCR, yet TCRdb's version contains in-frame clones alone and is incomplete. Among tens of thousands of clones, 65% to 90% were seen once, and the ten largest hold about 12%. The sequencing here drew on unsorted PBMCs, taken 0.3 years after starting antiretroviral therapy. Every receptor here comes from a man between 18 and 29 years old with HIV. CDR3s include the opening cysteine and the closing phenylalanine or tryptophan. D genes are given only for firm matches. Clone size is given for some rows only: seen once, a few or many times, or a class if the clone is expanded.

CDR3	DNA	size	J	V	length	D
CASSLALREKGETQYF	TGTGCCAGCAGCTTAGCGTTGCGGGAGAAGGGGGAGACCCAGTACTTC	-	TRBJ2-5	TRBV7-6	16	TRBD2
CASSLGPSAYEQYF	TGTGCCAGCAGCTTAGGGCCCAGCGCCTACGAGCAGTACTTC	-	TRBJ2-7	TRBV7-2	14	-
CASSQERGLVGEKLFF	TGTGCCAGCAGCCAAGAGAGGGGGCTAGTAGGGGAAAAACTGTTTTTT	-	TRBJ1-4	TRBV4-2	16	TRBD1
CASGDGRYSGANVLTF	TGTGCCAGTGGGGACGGCCGATACTCTGGGGCCAACGTCCTGACTTTC	-	TRBJ2-6	TRBV9	16	-
CASKTDATSGNTIYF	TGTGCCAGCAAAACCGACGCAACCTCTGGAAACACCATATATTTT	-	TRBJ1-3	TRBV6-5	15	-
CASSASGSPYEQYF	TGTGCCAGTAGTGCTAGCGGGTCACCCTACGAGCAGTACTTC	-	TRBJ2-7	TRBV19	14	TRBD2
CASSLWETGADGYTF	TGTGCCAGCAGTTTATGGGAGACAGGGGCGGATGGCTACACCTTC	-	TRBJ1-2	TRBV28	15	TRBD1
CASSLSPGGQQPQHF	TGTGCCAGCAGCTTAAGCCCGGGGGGTCAGCAGCCCCAGCATTTT	-	TRBJ1-5	TRBV11-2	15	-
CAWSGPGTSGGRGETQYF	TGTGCCTGGAGCGGTCCCGGGACTAGCGGGGGGCGCGGAGAGACCCAGTACTTC	-	TRBJ2-5	TRBV30	18	TRBD2
CASSQNRGLNYGYTF	TGTGCCAGCAGCCAAAACAGGGGGCTTAACTATGGCTACACCTTC	once	TRBJ1-2	TRBV9	15	TRBD1
CAWSRQGDQPQHF	TGTGCCTGGAGTCGACAGGGCGATCAGCCCCAGCATTTT	-	TRBJ1-5	TRBV30	13	TRBD1
CASNYRGTYTEAFF	TGTGCCAGCAATTACAGGGGTACGTACACTGAAGCTTTCTTT	-	TRBJ1-1	TRBV28	14	TRBD1
CAIKRTSGESFSYNEQFF	TGTGCCATCAAGCGGACTAGCGGGGAGTCCTTCTCCTACAATGAGCAGTTCTTC	-	TRBJ2-1	TRBV10-3	18	TRBD2
CASSIADGDEQFF	TGTGCCAGTAGTATTGCTGATGGGGATGAGCAGTTCTTC	-	TRBJ2-1	TRBV19	13	-
CASSLKGMNTEAFF	TGTGCCAGCAGCTTAAAGGGTATGAACACTGAAGCTTTCTTT	-	TRBJ1-1	TRBV11-2	14	-
CASSPRRASYEQYF	TGTGCCAGCAGTCCCCGCAGGGCCTCCTACGAGCAGTACTTC	few	TRBJ2-7	TRBV27	14	-
CASKGVTGTFYGYTF	TGTGCCAGCAAAGGAGTGACAGGGACCTTCTATGGCTACACCTTC	-	TRBJ1-2	TRBV2	15	TRBD1
CASSFTRTGENEQFF	TGTGCCAGCAGCTTCACTAGGACGGGCGAGAATGAGCAGTTCTTC	-	TRBJ2-1	TRBV7-2	15	-
CASSVGDSSYEQYF	TGTGCCAGCAGCGTAGGGGATTCCTCCTACGAGCAGTACTTC	-	TRBJ2-7	TRBV9	14	-
CASSLAPGQINEKLFF	TGTGCCAGCAGCTTAGCACCGGGACAGATAAATGAAAAACTGTTTTTT	-	TRBJ1-4	TRBV7-9	16	TRBD1
CASSELAGGQETQYF	TGTGCCAGCAGTGAACTAGCGGGGGGCCAAGAGACCCAGTACTTC	-	TRBJ2-5	TRBV6-1	15	TRBD2
CASSGVGMGVRNTEAFF	TGTGCCAGCAGCGGTGTAGGGATGGGTGTACGGAACACTGAAGCTTTCTTT	-	TRBJ1-1	TRBV2	17	-
CASSLQWGDTQYF	TGTGCCAGCAGTTTACAATGGGGGGATACGCAGTATTTT	once	TRBJ2-3	TRBV27	13	-
CASSLGQGPYEQYF	TGTGCCAGCAGCCTTGGGCAGGGTCCCTACGAGCAGTACTTC	-	TRBJ2-7	TRBV27	14	-